These T cell receptor beta chains were read from a single sample in a study of blood T cell repertoires in COVID-19. This table comes from immunoSEQ multiplex PCR, and its TCRdb copy is limited to in-frame clones, with some not included. The sample carries approximately 200,000 clones, about 80% recorded once. The sequenced sample consisted of PBMCs or T cells enriched from blood (not recorded which). The receptors here all came from a man between 35 and 55 years old who had recovered from COVID-19. Both conserved end residues are part of each CDR3. D genes are given only for firm matches.

j_call v_call d_call cdr3_aa
TRBJ2-3 TRBV6-1 NA CASSEWGLSTDTQYF
TRBJ2-1 TRBV5-4 TRBD2 CASSLRGGPGEQFF
TRBJ2-3 TRBV11-3 TRBD2 CASSFNPAGSRMGTQYF
TRBJ2-2 TRBV11-3 TRBD1 CASSSGQGHANTGELFF
TRBJ2-1 TRBV30 TRBD2 CAWSATKLRGGYNEQFF
TRBJ2-5 TRBV7-2 TRBD2 CASSPVERGGRETQYF
TRBJ1-5 TRBV27 NA CASLARRENQPQHF
TRBJ1-1 TRBV5-8 NA CASSSTDRMNTEAFF
TRBJ1-1 TRBV11-2 NA CASSHDGRGKGDTEAFF
TRBJ2-5 TRBV14 NA CASSQDFGIQYF
TRBJ2-7 TRBV3-1/TRBV3-2 NA CASSQGLYEQYF
TRBJ2-7 TRBV27 TRBD1 CASSLTGTGRGEQYF
TRBJ2-5 TRBV6-6 TRBD2 CASSPLGLAGLQETQYF
TRBJ1-2 TRBV5-4 NA CASSVTEPLYGYTF
TRBJ1-3 TRBV5-6 NA CASTLAVTGNTIYF
TRBJ1-1 TRBV29-1 TRBD1 CSVELKDRVRLNTEAFF
TRBJ1-2 TRBV19 TRBD1 CASRWTGGVGYTF
TRBJ2-5 TRBV19 NA CASSHPPGGGQDQETQYF
TRBJ1-4 TRBV5-6 TRBD1 CASSIRDRANKLFF
TRBJ1-3 TRBV7-8 NA CASSQHLIGNTIYF
TRBJ1-1 TRBV6-6 NA CASQTANTEAFF
TRBJ1-6 TRBV7-2 TRBD1 CASSLDHRGDNSPLHF
TRBJ1-6 TRBV9 TRBD1 CASSAGQGGSPLHF
TRBJ2-1 TRBV7-9 TRBD2 CASSLARASGGIDEQFF
TRBJ2-1 TRBV7-9 NA CASTPQGLWDNEQFF
TRBJ2-5 TRBV5-1 TRBD2 CASSLGTSRQETQYF
TRBJ2-3 TRBV4-2 NA CASSQTSGRSDTQYF
TRBJ1-1 TRBV6-6 TRBD1 CASSYPRAGGSEAFF
TRBJ1-2 TRBV10-3 TRBD1 CAIRLDRGYGYTF
TRBJ1-1 TRBV5-6 NA CASSLWAGIEAFF
TRBJ2-5 TRBV5-1 TRBD1 CASTSGQGMETQYF
TRBJ1-5 TRBV6-5 TRBD1 CASRQQGNQPQHF
TRBJ2-7 TRBV18 NA CASSPYRAAEQYF
TRBJ2-7 TRBV19 TRBD2 CASRGLAGVHEQYF
TRBJ1-1 TRBV4-1 NA CASNDRRNTEAFF
TRBJ1-1 TRBV9 NA CASSPRDDEAFF
TRBJ1-1 TRBV6-6 NA CASSYQEGNTEAFF
TRBJ1-2 TRBV5-4 NA CASSPLEPTRGYTF
TRBJ1-1 TRBV5-8 TRBD1 CASSLGDRSNTEAFF
TRBJ1-1 TRBV4-3 NA CASSQDGHTEAFF
TRBJ2-5 TRBV7-8 NA CASSLEGKETQYF
TRBJ2-7 TRBV4-1 NA CASSFGTNQNEQYF
TRBJ2-2 TRBV7-9 NA CASRDTGTGELFF
TRBJ2-7 TRBV15 NA CATSSRIRTYEQYF
TRBJ2-5 TRBV5-6 TRBD1 CASSRRDRQETQYF
TRBJ2-5 TRBV7-2 NA CASSPGIPTETQYF
TRBJ2-5 TRBV10-2 NA CASSEIGGAETQYF
TRBJ2-7 TRBV4-1 NA CASSHTPSGEQYF
TRBJ1-2 TRBV4-1 NA CASSQVGGRGGYTF
TRBJ1-3 TRBV28 NA CASSPTGSGNTIYF
TRBJ1-6 TRBV15 NA CATSRDPGSTGAPLHF
TRBJ2-3 TRBV7-2 NA CASSLGMGGATDTQYF
TRBJ1-4 TRBV7-2 NA CASSLGRTGLRFGEKLFF